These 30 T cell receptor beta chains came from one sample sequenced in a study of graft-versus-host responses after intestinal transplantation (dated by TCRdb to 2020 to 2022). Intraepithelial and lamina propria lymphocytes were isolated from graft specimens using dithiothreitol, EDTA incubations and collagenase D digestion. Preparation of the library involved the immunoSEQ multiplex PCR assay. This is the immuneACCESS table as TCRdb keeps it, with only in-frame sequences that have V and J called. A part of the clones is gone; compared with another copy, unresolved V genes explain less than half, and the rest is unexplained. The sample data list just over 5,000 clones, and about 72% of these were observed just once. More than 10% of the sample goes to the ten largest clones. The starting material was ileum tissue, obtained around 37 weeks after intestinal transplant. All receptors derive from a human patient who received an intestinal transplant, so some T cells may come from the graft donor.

Here the CDR3 DNA reads TGTGCCAGCAGCTTAGCGGGACAGGGGAATGAAAAACTGTTTTTT. It is translated as CASSLAGQGNEKLFF. The chain has TRBV7-9 and TRBJ1-4, with 10 bases that match TRBD1. Germline CDR1 reads SEHNR; CDR2 reads FQNEAQ (reference sequence). V lost 0 bases to trimming and J lost 5 bases; unmatched junction nucleotides: 0. The CDR3 is 15 amino acids.

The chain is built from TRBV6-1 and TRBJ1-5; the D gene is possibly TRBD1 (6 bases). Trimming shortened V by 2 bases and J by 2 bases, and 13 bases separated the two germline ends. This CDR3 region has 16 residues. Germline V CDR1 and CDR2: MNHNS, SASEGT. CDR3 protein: CASSESPGVGNQPQHF. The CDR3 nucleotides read TGTGCCAGCAGTGAAAGCCCAGGGGTCGGCAATCAGCCCCAGCATTTT.

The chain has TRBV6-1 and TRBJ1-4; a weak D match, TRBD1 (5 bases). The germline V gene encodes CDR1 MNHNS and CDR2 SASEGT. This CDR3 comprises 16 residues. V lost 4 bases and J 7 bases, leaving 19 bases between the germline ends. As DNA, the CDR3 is TGTGCCAGCAGTGTAATGTCCGGGACTGGGGCTGAAAAACTGTTTTTT. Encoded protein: CASSVMSGTGAEKLFF.

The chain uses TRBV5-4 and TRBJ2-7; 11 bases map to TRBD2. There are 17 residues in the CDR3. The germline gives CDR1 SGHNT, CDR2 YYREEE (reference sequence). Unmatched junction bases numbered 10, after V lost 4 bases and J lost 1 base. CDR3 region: CASSRASSGGSSYEQYF. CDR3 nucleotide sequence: TGTGCCAGCAGCCGAGCGTCTAGCGGGGGGTCTTCCTACGAGCAGTACTTC.

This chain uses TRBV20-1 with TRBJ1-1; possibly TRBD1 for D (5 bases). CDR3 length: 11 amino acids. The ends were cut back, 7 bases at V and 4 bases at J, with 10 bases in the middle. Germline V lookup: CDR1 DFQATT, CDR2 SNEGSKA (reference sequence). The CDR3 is CSVRGTTEAFF. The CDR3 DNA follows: TGCAGTGTCCGGGGGACCACTGAAGCTTTCTTT.

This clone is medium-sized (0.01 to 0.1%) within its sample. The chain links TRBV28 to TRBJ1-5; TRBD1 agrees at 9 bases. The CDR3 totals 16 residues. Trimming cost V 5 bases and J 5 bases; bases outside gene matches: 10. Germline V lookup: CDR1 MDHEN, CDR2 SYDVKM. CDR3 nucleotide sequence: TGTGCCAGCAGTAGACGAGGGACAGGGTGGGATCAGCCCCAGCATTTT. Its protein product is CASSRRGTGWDQPQHF.

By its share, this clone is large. The CDR3 coding sequence is TGTGCCAGCAGCTTAACCCGTGGAGCAACTAATGAAAAACTGTTTTTT. This translates into CASSLTRGATNEKLFF. This chain links TRBV11-2 with TRBJ1-4; no firm D call. V lost 2 bases, J lost 0 bases, and 10 bases lay in between. The CDR3 length is 16 residues. Germline V lookup: CDR1 SGHAT, CDR2 FQNNGV.

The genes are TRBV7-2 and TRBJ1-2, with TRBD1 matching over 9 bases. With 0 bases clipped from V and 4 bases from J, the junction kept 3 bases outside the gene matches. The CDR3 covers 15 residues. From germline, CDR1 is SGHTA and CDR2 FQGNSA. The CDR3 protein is CASSLANRGRYGYTF. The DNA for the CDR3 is TGTGCCAGCAGCTTAGCTAACAGGGGGCGCTATGGCTACACCTTC.

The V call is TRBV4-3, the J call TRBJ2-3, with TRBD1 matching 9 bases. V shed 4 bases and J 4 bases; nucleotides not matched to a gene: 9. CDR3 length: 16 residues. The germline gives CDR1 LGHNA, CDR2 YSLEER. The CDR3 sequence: CASSRDRQGGADTQYF. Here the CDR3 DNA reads TGCGCCAGCAGCCGCGACCGACAGGGGGGGGCAGATACGCAGTATTTT.

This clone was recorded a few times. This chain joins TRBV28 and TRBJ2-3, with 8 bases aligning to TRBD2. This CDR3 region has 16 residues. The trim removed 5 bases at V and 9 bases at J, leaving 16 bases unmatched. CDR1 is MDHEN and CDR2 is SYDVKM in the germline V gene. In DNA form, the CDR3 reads TGTGCCAGCAGTCCCGGGGGGGGCATTAGTCAGTTAACGCAGTATTTT. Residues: CASSPGGGISQLTQYF. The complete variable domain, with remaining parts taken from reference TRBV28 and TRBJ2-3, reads DVKVTQSSRYLVKRTGEKVFLECVQDMDHENMFWYRQDPGLGLRLIYFSYDVKMKEKGDIPEGYSVSREKKERFSLILESASTNQTSMYLCASSPGGGISQLTQYFGPGTRLTVL.

CDR3 residues: CASSLRLAVDYEQYF. The CDR3 DNA is TGCGCCAGCAGCCTAAGACTAGCGGTAGACTACGAGCAGTACTTC. The chain recombines TRBV4-1 with TRBJ2-7; TRBD2 aligns across 9 bases. Germline CDR1 MGHRA, CDR2 YSYEKL. CDR3 size: 15 residues. The junction had 7 bases not matched to a gene; V was cut back by 4 bases and J by 3 bases.

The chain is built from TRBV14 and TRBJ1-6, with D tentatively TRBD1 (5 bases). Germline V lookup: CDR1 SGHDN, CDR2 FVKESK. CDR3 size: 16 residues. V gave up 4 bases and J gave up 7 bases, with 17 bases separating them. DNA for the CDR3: TGTGCCAGCAGCCCTTTGGACACGCTTGGCAATTCACCCCTCCACTTT. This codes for CASSPLDTLGNSPLHF.

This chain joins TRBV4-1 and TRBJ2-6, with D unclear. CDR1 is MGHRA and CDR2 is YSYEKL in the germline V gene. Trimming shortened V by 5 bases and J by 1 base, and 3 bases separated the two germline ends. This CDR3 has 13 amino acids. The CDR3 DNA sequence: TGCGCCAGCAGCTTATCTGGGGCCAACGTCCTGACTTTC. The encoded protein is CASSLSGANVLTF.

In nucleotides, the CDR3 is TGTGCCAGCAGCTTAGACGCCGTTAGCGGGAGGCTCTACGAGCAGTACTTC. Its protein is CASSLDAVSGRLYEQYF. The chain employs TRBV5-4 and TRBJ2-7; 10 bases are a match to TRBD2. The trim removed 2 bases at V and 3 bases at J, leaving 11 bases unmatched. The CDR3 has 17 residues. Germline CDR1 SGHNT, CDR2 YYREEE (reference sequence).

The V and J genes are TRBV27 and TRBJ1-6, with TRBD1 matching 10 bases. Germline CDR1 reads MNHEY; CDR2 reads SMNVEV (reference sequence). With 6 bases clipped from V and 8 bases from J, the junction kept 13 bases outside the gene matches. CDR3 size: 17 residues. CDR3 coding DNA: TGTGCCAGCAGCAAGGCCGGGACAGGGGTCCGGGATTCACCCCTCCACTTT. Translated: CASSKAGTGVRDSPLHF.

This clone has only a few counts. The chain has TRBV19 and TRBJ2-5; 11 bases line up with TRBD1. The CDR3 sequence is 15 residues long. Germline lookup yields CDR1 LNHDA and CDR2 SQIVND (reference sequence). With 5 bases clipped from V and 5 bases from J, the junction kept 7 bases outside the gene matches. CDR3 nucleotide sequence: TGTGCCAGTAGTTCGCCGGACAGGGGGCCTGAGACCCAGTACTTC. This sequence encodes CASSSPDRGPETQYF.

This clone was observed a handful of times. The CDR3 DNA reads TGCAGCACGACCGGGACAGGGGACTCCGGGGAGCTGTTTTTT. This sequence encodes CSTTGTGDSGELFF. V usage is TRBV29-1 and J usage is TRBJ2-2; TRBD1 aligns across 10 bases. The germline V gene has CDR1 SQVTM and CDR2 ANQGSEA. The CDR3 loop spans 14 amino acids. V trimming: 8 bases; J trimming: 6 bases; junction bases outside the gene matches: 9.

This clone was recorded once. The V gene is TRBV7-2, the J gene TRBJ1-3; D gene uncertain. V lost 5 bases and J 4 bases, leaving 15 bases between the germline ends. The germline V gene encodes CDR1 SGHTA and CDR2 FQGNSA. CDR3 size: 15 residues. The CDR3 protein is CASSLLGVVGNTIYF. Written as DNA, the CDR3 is TGTGCCAGCAGCCTCCTCGGGGTGGTCGGAAACACCATATATTTT.

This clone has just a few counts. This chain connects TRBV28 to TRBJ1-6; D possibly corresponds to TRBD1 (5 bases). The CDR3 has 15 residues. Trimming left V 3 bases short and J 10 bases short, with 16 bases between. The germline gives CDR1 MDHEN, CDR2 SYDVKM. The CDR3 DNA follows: TGTGCCAGCAGTTTTCAAGGGGCGCAAATCTCACCCCTCCACTTT. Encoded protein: CASSFQGAQISPLHF. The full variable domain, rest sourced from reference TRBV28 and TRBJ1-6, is DVKVTQSSRYLVKRTGEKVFLECVQDMDHENMFWYRQDPGLGLRLIYFSYDVKMKEKGDIPEGYSVSREKKERFSLILESASTNQTSMYLCASSFQGAQISPLHFGNGTRLTVT.

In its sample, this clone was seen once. CDR3 sequence: CATEPSGAPTYEQYF. The CDR3 region has the DNA TGTGCCACCGAACCTAGCGGGGCGCCAACCTACGAGCAGTACTTC. The chain has TRBV10-3 and TRBJ2-7, with 9 bases identical to TRBD2. This CDR3 contains 15 residues. The germline CDR1 and CDR2 sequences are ENHRY and SYGVKD. Trimming removed 10 bases from V and 2 bases from J; junction bases left unmatched: 12.

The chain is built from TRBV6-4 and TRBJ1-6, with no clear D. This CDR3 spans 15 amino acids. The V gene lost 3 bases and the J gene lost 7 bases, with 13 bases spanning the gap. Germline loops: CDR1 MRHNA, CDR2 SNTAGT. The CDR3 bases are TGTGCCAGCAGTGAAGGTGTGGAGGGAAATTCACCCCTCCACTTT. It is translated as CASSEGVEGNSPLHF.

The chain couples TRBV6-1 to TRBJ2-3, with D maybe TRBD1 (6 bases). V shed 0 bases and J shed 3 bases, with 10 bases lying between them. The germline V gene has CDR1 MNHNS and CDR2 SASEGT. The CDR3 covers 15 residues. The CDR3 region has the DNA TGTGCCAGCAGTGAAGCCCTCGGGACAACAGATACGCAGTATTTT. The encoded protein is CASSEALGTTDTQYF.

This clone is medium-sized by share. The CDR3 region is CASREQETQYF. In DNA, the CDR3 is TGTGCCAGCAGGGAGCAAGAGACCCAGTACTTC. The rearrangement uses TRBV6-6 and TRBJ2-5; D call uncertain. Germline V gene data show CDR1 as MNHNY and CDR2 as SVGAGI (reference sequence). V was trimmed by 6 bases and J by 2 bases, leaving 4 bases between them. The CDR3 runs to 11 residues.

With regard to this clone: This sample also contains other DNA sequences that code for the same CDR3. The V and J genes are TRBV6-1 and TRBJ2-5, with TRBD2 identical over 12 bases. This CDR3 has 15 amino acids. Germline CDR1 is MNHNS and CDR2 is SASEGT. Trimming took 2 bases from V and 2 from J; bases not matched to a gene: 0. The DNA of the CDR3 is TGTGCCAGCAGTGAACTAGCGGGAGGGCAAGAGACCCAGTACTTC. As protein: CASSELAGGQETQYF.

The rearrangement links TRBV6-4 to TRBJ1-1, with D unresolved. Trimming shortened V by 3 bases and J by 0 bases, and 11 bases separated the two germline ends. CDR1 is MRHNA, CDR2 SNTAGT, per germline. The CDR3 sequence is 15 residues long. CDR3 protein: CASSETGNMNTEAFF. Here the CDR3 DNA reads TGTGCCAGCAGTGAGACGGGGAACATGAACACTGAAGCTTTCTTT.

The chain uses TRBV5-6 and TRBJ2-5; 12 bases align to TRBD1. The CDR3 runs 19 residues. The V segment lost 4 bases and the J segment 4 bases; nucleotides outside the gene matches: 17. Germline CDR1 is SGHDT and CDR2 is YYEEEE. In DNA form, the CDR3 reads TGTGCCAGCAGCGGGGACAGGGGGCGCGCTAGCGGGTGGGGAGAGACCCAGTACTTC. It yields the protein CASSGDRGRASGWGETQYF.

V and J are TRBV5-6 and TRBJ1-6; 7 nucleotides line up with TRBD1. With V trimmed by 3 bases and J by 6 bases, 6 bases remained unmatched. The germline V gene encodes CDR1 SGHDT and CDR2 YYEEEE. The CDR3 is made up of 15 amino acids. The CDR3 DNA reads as TGTGCCAGCAGCTCTCAGGGGGTAGGTAATTCACCCCTCCACTTT. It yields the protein CASSSQGVGNSPLHF.

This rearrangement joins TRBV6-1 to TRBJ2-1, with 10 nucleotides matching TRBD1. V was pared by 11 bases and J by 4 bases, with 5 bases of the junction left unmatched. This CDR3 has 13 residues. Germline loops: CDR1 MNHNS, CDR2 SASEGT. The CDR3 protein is CAARDRGYNEQFF. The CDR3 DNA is TGTGCCGCCCGGGACAGGGGATACAATGAGCAGTTCTTC.

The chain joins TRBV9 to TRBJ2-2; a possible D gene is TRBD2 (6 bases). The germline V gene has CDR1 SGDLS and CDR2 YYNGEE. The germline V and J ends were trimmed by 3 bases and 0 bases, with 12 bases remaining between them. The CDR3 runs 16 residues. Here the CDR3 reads CASSAFSGSNTGELFF. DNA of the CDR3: TGTGCCAGCAGCGCATTTAGCGGATCGAACACCGGGGAGCTGTTTTTT. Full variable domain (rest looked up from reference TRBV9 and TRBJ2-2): DSGVTQTPKHLITATGQRVTLRCSPRSGDLSVYWYQQSLDQGLQFLIQYYNGEERAKGNILERFSAQQFPDLHSELNLSSLELGDSALYFCASSAFSGSNTGELFFGEGSRLTVL.

The CDR3 here is CASSSSASSGSDEQFF. For the CDR3, the DNA is TGTGCCAGCAGCTCGTCGGCCTCTAGCGGGAGCGATGAGCAGTTCTTC. The V call is TRBV5-4, the J call TRBJ2-1; 10 positions match TRBD2. V was clipped by 3 bases and J by 8 bases; unmatched bases: 11. The germline gives CDR1 SGHNT, CDR2 YYREEE (reference sequence). The CDR3 sequence is 16 residues long.